The entry below gives a single T cell receptor (beta chain) sequence along with its context. Its specificity is unknown. This entry belongs to a study of Graves' ophthalmopathy and Graves' hyperthyroidism. Study findings and constraints: The model flagged ophthalmopathy progression at 55% to 71% sensitivity and around 72% specificity. A 13-signature model separated ophthalmopathy from stable hyperthyroidism, just under 90% sensitivity, just over 80% specificity. Clonotypes were expanded in thyroid at above 0.001 frequency, and most also appeared in blood.

Fresh peripheral blood, 8.5 to 10 ml, was the PBMC source. CDR3 regions of TCR beta were amplified from RNA transcripts. Second-round multiplex PCR came after first-round RT-PCR with HTBI primers. TCRdb reanalysed the multiplex PCR reads using MiXCR and keeps one entry per CDR3 protein. The sample holds roughly 350,000 distinct CDR3 sequences; about 18% are singletons and the top ten take 2% to 3%. This receptor was taken from an adult woman with stable Graves' hyperthyroidism. What was sequenced was peripheral blood.

Here the CDR3 DNA reads TGTGCCAGCAGTTCGTACAATCAGCCCCAGCATTTT. Protein sequence: CASSSYNQPQHF. V and J are TRBV5-8 and TRBJ1-5; D unclear. From germline, CDR1 is SGHTS and CDR2 YDEGEE. The CDR3 sequence is 12 residues long. Between the trimmed V and J ends, which lost 5 bases and 3 bases, there was a span of 6 bases.